The 29 T cell receptor beta chains below were found in one sample sequenced in a study of precursors of human CD4 cytotoxic T cells. Sorted CD4+ central memory, effector memory, IL-7R-high TEMRA and IL-7R-negative TEMRA cells underwent bulk UMI sequencing. A single record per CDR3 protein comes from TCRdb applying MiXCR to the reads. The data hold about 260 distinct CDR3 sequences, with 28% observed a single time. The sequenced material came from memory CD4+ T cells from blood (PBMCs). The receptors were gathered from a human donor in good health.

This chain uses TRBV21-1 with TRBJ2-7; TRBD2, the table's D call, lacks a check against the DNA. TRBV21-1 is labeled a pseudogene. This CDR3 is built from 17 residues. The CDR3 loop reads CASLPGLAGGPSYEQYF. The CDR3 bases are TGTGCCAGCCTTCCGGGACTAGCGGGAGGGCCTTCCTACGAGCAGTACTTC.

This clonotype is judged large. The V call is TRBV7-6, the J call TRBJ2-1, with 7 nucleotides matching TRBD2. CDR1 is SGHVS and CDR2 is FNYEAQ in the germline V gene. CDR3 length equals 15 residues. Unmatched junction bases numbered 6, after V lost 5 bases and J lost 2 bases. DNA for the CDR3: TGTGCCAGCAGCCTAGGGAGGGGCCCCTACAATGAGCAGTTCTTC. This sequence encodes CASSLGRGPYNEQFF.

This clonotype is classed as large. The chain has TRBV11-2 and TRBJ2-1; possible D gene TRBD2, 5 bases. Germline CDR1 SGHAT, CDR2 FQNNGV. The V end was cut by 2 bases, the J end by 1 base, with 9 bases between. The CDR3 spans 15 residues. CDR3 sequence (DNA): TGTGCCAGCAGCTTAACGAGGGAATCCTACAATGAGCAGTTCTTC. Its translation: CASSLTRESYNEQFF. Based on the CDR3 plus reference TRBV11-2 and TRBJ2-1, the full variable domain is EAGVAQSPRYKIIEKRQSVAFWCNPISGHATLYWYQQILGQGPKLLIQFQNNGVVDDSQLPKDRFSAERLKGVDSTLKIQPAKLEDSAVYLCASSLTRESYNEQFFGPGTRLTVL.

The chain recombines TRBV28 with TRBJ1-2; D is undetermined. The V end was cut by 1 base, the J end by 0 bases, with 6 bases between. Germline-derived CDR1 and CDR2 are MDHEN and SYDVKM. This CDR3 spans 14 amino acids. DNA of the CDR3: TGTGCCAGCAGTTTATCTTCGGCTAACTATGGCTACACCTTC. Protein: CASSLSSANYGYTF.

V is TRBV7-2 and J is TRBJ2-1; TRBD1 or TRBD2 may be the D gene (7 bases each). CDR3 length: 15 residues. Germline lookup yields CDR1 SGHTA and CDR2 FQGNSA. Between the trimmed V and J ends, which lost 5 bases and 2 bases, there was a span of 13 bases. In DNA form, the CDR3 reads TGTGCCAGCAGCAGCAGGGGGGGGGCCTACAATGAGCAGTTCTTC. Its protein product is CASSSRGGAYNEQFF. Full variable domain (remainder filled in from reference TRBV7-2 and TRBJ2-1): GAGVSQSPSNKVTEKGKDVELRCDPISGHTALYWYRQSLGQGLEFLIYFQGNSAPDKSGLPSDRFSAERTGGSVSTLTIQRTQQEDSAVYLCASSSRGGAYNEQFFGPGTRLTVL.

This clonotype was seen just once. The gene calls are TRBV20-1 and TRBJ2-5; tentatively, D is TRBD1 or TRBD2 (6 bases each). V was clipped by 6 bases and J by 0 bases, with 17 bases between them. CDR1 is DFQATT and CDR2 is SNEGSKA in the germline V gene (reference sequence). The CDR3 contains 15 residues. The CDR3, as DNA: TGCAGTGCCCTGGTTTCGGGGGCGTACCAAGAGACCCAGTACTTC. Protein product: CSALVSGAYQETQYF.

This sequence joins TRBV28 and TRBJ2-7; D is possibly TRBD2 (6 bases). The CDR3 spans 15 residues. Trimming took off 7 bases at V and 1 base at J, with 17 bases between the two ends. The germline V gene encodes CDR1 MDHEN and CDR2 SYDVKM. CDR3 region: CASKEGSRDSYEQYF. The CDR3 DNA reads TGTGCCAGCAAGGAGGGATCACGAGATTCCTACGAGCAGTACTTC.

Judged by abundance, this clonotype is hyperexpanded (1% or more). The gene calls are TRBV2 and TRBJ2-7, with unresolved D. The germline gives CDR1 SNHLY, CDR2 FYNNEI. Trimming pared 6 bases from V and 3 bases from J, leaving 15 bases between. This CDR3 has 14 amino acids. CDR3 nucleotides: TGTGCCAGCAGCCCGGAACAGCGAGACTACGAGCAGTACTTC. Residues: CASSPEQRDYEQYF.

This chain uses TRBV2 with TRBJ1-5, with unresolved D. The CDR3 is made up of 15 amino acids. Germline values: CDR1 SNHLY, CDR2 FYNNEI. V was shortened by 6 bases and J by 4 bases, with 16 bases between the two germline ends. The CDR3 sequence: CASSVLGSLNQPQHF. In DNA form, the CDR3 reads TGTGCCAGCAGCGTACTGGGCAGCCTTAATCAGCCCCAGCATTTT.

Only a few counts were recorded for this clonotype. This sequence joins TRBV28 and TRBJ2-3; possibly TRBD1 or TRBD2 for D (5 bases each). CDR3 length equals 15 residues. Germline lookup yields CDR1 MDHEN and CDR2 SYDVKM. Trimming stripped 1 base from V and 5 bases from J, with 13 bases between. CDR3 region: CASSLSSQGVDTQYF. The CDR3 coding sequence is TGTGCCAGCAGTTTATCAAGTCAGGGAGTAGATACGCAGTATTTT.

This clonotype was counted a few times. The chain links TRBV10-3 to TRBJ2-7, with TRBD1 identical over 9 bases. Per the germline V gene, CDR1 is ENHRY and CDR2 is SYGVKD. The J segment lost 6 bases and the V segment lost 5 bases, leaving 14 bases of the junction unmatched. This CDR3 is built from 16 residues. The CDR3 bases are TGTGCCATCAGTCCCCCCCCGGGGACAGGGTTACGCGAGCAGTACTTC. As protein: CAISPPPGTGLREQYF.

This clonotype was counted only a few times. The chain uses TRBV7-9 and TRBJ2-5; weak D call: TRBD2 (6 bases). With 5 bases removed from V and 5 bases from J, the gap between germline ends came to 15 bases. The germline gives CDR1 SEHNR, CDR2 FQNEAQ (reference sequence). The CDR3 has 14 residues. CDR3 residues: CASSLFGTQETQYF. DNA of the CDR3: TGTGCCAGCAGCCTTTTCGGGACTCAGGAGACCCAGTACTTC.

This clonotype qualifies as hyperexpanded. The V call is TRBV4-3, the J call TRBJ2-1; TRBD1 matches 9 bases. Per germline, CDR1 LGHNA and CDR2 YSLEER. Trimming cost V 3 bases and J 0 bases; bases outside gene matches: 12. The CDR3 has 19 residues. The CDR3 here is CASSHPTDRGQSSYNEQFF. CDR3 bases: TGCGCCAGCAGCCACCCTACGGACAGGGGCCAGAGCTCCTACAATGAGCAGTTCTTC.

The gene calls are TRBV3-2 and TRBJ2-3; TRBD1, as called in the table, went unchecked against the DNA. TRBV3-2 is designated a pseudogene. The CDR3 loop spans 20 amino acids. CDR3 bases: TGTGCCAGCAGCCGGGCCATTCCCGAGAAGAAGGCGGCCTACACAGATACGCAGTATTTT. It yields the protein CASSRAIPEKKAAYTDTQYF.

This clonotype was seen only a few times. This chain joins TRBV5-6 and TRBJ2-3, with 9 bases lining up with TRBD1. J was trimmed by 9 bases and V by 4 bases; bases with no gene match: 3. The CDR3 runs 12 residues. Looked up from germline, CDR1 is SGHDT and CDR2 is YYEEEE. The CDR3 DNA follows: TGTGCCAGCAGCCCGACAGGGGGGACGCAGTATTTT. It translates to CASSPTGGTQYF.

Only one count was recorded for this clonotype. V is TRBV12-3 or TRBV12-4 and J is TRBJ1-4, with 12 bases fitting TRBD1. V trimming: 6 bases; J trimming: 4 bases; junction bases outside the gene matches: 6. This CDR3 contains 16 residues. The DNA for the CDR3 is TGTGCCAGCAGGGGACAGGGGGCGCAGATTAATGAAAAACTGTTTTTT. It is translated as CASRGQGAQINEKLFF.

This rearrangement joins TRBV7-2 to TRBJ2-5; TRBD1 matches 8 bases. With 2 bases clipped from V and 4 bases from J, the junction kept 6 bases outside the gene matches. In germline, CDR1 is SGHTA, CDR2 FQGNSA. The CDR3 is 15 amino acids. CDR3 sequence reads: CASSLHRRGRETQYF. CDR3 sequence (DNA): TGTGCCAGCAGCTTACATCGCAGGGGGCGAGAGACCCAGTACTTC.

This clonotype is termed large (0.1 to 1%). CDR3: CAISEGWTGIYEQYF. CDR3 sequence (DNA): TGTGCCATCAGTGAGGGTTGGACAGGAATCTACGAGCAGTACTTC. This rearrangement joins TRBV10-3 to TRBJ2-7; TRBD1 matches 7 bases. V was clipped by 2 bases and J by 3 bases; unmatched bases: 7. Germline V gene lookup returns CDR1 ENHRY and CDR2 SYGVKD. CDR3 size: 15 residues.

This clonotype is termed hyperexpanded. The genes are TRBV2 and TRBJ1-5; D gene unclear. The CDR3 contains 14 residues. CDR1 and CDR2 (germline): SNHLY, FYNNEI. Trimming shortened V by 3 bases and J by 3 bases, and 9 bases separated the two germline ends. CDR3 region: CASSDWVDNQPQHF. The CDR3, as DNA: TGTGCCAGCAGTGACTGGGTTGACAATCAGCCCCAGCATTTT.

Comment on this clonotype: Given a much more abundant clone one base away, this may be a read error. The V and J genes are TRBV9 and TRBJ2-1; TRBD1 matches at 7 bases. Looked up from germline, CDR1 is SGDLS and CDR2 is YYNGEE. This CDR3 is built from 15 residues. V was pared by 3 bases and J by 8 bases, with 11 bases of the junction left unmatched. The CDR3 region is CASSARGQCFDEQFF. The DNA for the CDR3 is TGTGCCAGCAGCGCTAGGGGACAGTGTTTCGATGAGCAGTTCTTC.

This clonotype is large (0.1 to 1%) within its sample. The chain recombines TRBV4-1 with TRBJ1-2; 8 bases are a match to TRBD1. Germline V gene sequence: CDR1 MGHRA, CDR2 YSYEKL. The CDR3 runs to 14 residues. J was trimmed by 4 bases and V by 1 base; bases with no gene match: 2. The CDR3 DNA follows: TGCGCCAGCAGCCAAGGGACAGGGTCCTATGGCTACACCTTC. This codes for CASSQGTGSYGYTF.

In its sample, this clonotype was seen a few times. This chain uses TRBV6-1 with TRBJ1-2, with D tentatively TRBD1 (5 bases). V was cut by 6 bases and J by 5 bases, with 22 bases left in between. The germline V gene encodes CDR1 MNHNS and CDR2 SASEGT. This CDR3 spans 16 amino acids. The CDR3 bases are TGTGCCAGCAGGCTGGTCCACAGGTTTATCCCGTATGGCTACACCTTC. This encodes CASRLVHRFIPYGYTF.

By sample share, this clonotype is large. A junction end diverges from the germline sequence, so it may reflect a read error. V and J are TRBV11-3 and TRBJ2-1, with 7 bases matching TRBD2. CDR1 and CDR2 from the germline V gene are SGHNT and YENEEA. The CDR3 length is 13 residues. DNA of the CDR3: TGTGCCAGCAGCCCCCAGACTAGCATCCCGCCCCTCTTC. Encoded protein: CASSPQTSIPPLF.

This clonotype counts as large (0.1 to 1%). The CDR3 DNA is TGTGCCAGCAATTCACCGGGACGGAGCTCCTACGAGCAGTACTTC. It translates to CASNSPGRSSYEQYF. V is TRBV28 and J is TRBJ2-7; D possibly uses TRBD1 or TRBD2 (5 bases each). The CDR3 consists of 15 residues. Trimming took off 7 bases at V and 0 bases at J, with 16 bases between the two ends. In germline, CDR1 is MDHEN, CDR2 SYDVKM.

This clonotype is termed large (0.1 to 1%). The chain links TRBV6-5 to TRBJ2-5; the D is unclear. CDR1 and CDR2 (germline): MNHEY, SVGAGI. The V end was cut by 2 bases, the J end by 1 base, with 17 bases between. The CDR3 contains 17 residues. CDR3 in amino acids: CASSYGPGLTVQETQYF. DNA for the CDR3: TGTGCCAGCAGTTACGGGCCTGGCTTGACTGTCCAAGAGACCCAGTACTTC.

The J gene is TRBJ2-3, the V gene TRBV29-1, with D perhaps TRBD2 (5 bases). This CDR3 is built from 14 residues. V gave up 1 base and J gave up 6 bases, with 14 bases separating them. CDR1 SQVTM and CDR2 ANQGSEA come from the germline V gene. For the CDR3, the DNA is TGCAGCGTTGAAGGCCACATCCGCGGGGATACGCAGTATTTT. It codes for CSVEGHIRGDTQYF.

By share of the sample, this clonotype is large. The rearrangement uses TRBV14 and TRBJ2-1, with 14 bases identical to TRBD2. CDR3 length: 17 residues. In germline, CDR1 is SGHDN, CDR2 FVKESK. Germline trimming cut 5 bases from V and 4 bases from J; bases unmatched to any gene: 7. The CDR3 here is CASSYGTSGRFYNEQFF. CDR3 in DNA: TGTGCCAGCAGCTACGGGACTAGCGGGAGATTTTACAATGAGCAGTTCTTC.

By sample share, this clonotype is large. This chain joins TRBV7-9 and TRBJ1-5; 9 positions match TRBD1. The ends lost 1 base at V and 5 bases at J; junction bases unmatched: 6. Germline V CDR1 and CDR2: SEHNR, FQNEAQ (reference sequence). The CDR3 length is 16 residues. For the CDR3, the DNA is TGTGCCAGCAGCTTAGGGATCCGGACAGGGGATCAGCCCCAGCATTTT. Its protein product is CASSLGIRTGDQPQHF.

This clonotype is large in the sample. This chain links TRBV25-1 with TRBJ2-3; no clear D gene. Looked up from germline, CDR1 is MGHDK and CDR2 is SYGVNS. This CDR3 comprises 12 residues. The V gene lost 6 bases and the J gene lost 0 bases, with 4 bases spanning the gap. CDR3 sequence reads: CASRASTDTQYF. The DNA of the CDR3 is TGTGCCAGCAGGGCTAGCACAGATACGCAGTATTTT.